The 5 T cell receptor beta chains reported below all come from one sample, sequenced in a study of cytomegalovirus exposure and HLA in healthy donors. The PCR made use of 60 Vbeta and 13 Jbeta primers. Using immunoSEQ multiplex PCR, the repertoire was profiled, and TCRdb retains in-frame clones only, with some absent. The sample lists about 130,000 clones, around 77% occurring once. Sequencing was carried out using PBMCs. The receptors were gathered from a man in his forties or fifties in good health and CMV-seronegative.

This clone was counted a single time. The rearrangement links TRBV28 to TRBJ1-5; D ambiguous. Germline V lookup: CDR1 MDHEN, CDR2 SYDVKM. This CDR3 region has 16 residues. The V end was cut by 6 bases, the J end by 1 base, with 16 bases between. DNA for the CDR3: TGTGCCAGCAGCACCGCCGCGGACTCCAGCAATCAGCCCCAGCATTTT. Translating it yields CASSTAADSSNQPQHF.

V and J are TRBV2 and TRBJ1-5, with TRBD1 matching 8 bases. The CDR3 contains 15 residues. With V trimmed by 4 bases and J by 7 bases, 9 bases remained unmatched. The germline gives CDR1 SNHLY, CDR2 FYNNEI. The CDR3 nucleotides read TGTGCCAGCAGTGTTCGGCAGGGGGCAGGACAGCCCCAGCATTTT. Translated: CASSVRQGAGQPQHF.

This chain joins TRBV9 and TRBJ2-1; 7 bases align to TRBD1. The V gene's germline CDR1 is SGDLS and CDR2 YYNGEE. Trimming took 3 bases from V and 8 from J; bases not matched to a gene: 8. This CDR3 has 14 residues. The CDR3 sequence is CASSGQGSGYEQFF. CDR3 nucleotides: TGTGCCAGCAGCGGACAGGGTTCGGGCTATGAGCAGTTCTTC.

As DNA, the CDR3 is TGCGCCAGCAGCCAAGTCGGCTCGGGGACTAGCGGGCTTAGGGATGAGCAGTTCTTC. Encoded protein: CASSQVGSGTSGLRDEQFF. The chain uses TRBV4-1 and TRBJ2-1; 12 nucleotides match TRBD2. CDR3 length equals 19 residues. Germline trimming cut 1 base from V and 8 bases from J; bases unmatched to any gene: 15. Germline V gene sequence: CDR1 MGHRA, CDR2 YSYEKL.

In DNA, the CDR3 is TGTGCCAGCAGCATAGGACAGGGGAAAGAGACCCAGTACTTC. Its protein is CASSIGQGKETQYF. The chain recombines TRBV7-2 with TRBJ2-5; 9 bases agree with TRBD1. J lost 3 bases, V lost 5 bases, and 4 bases had no gene match. Germline assignment: CDR1 SGHTA and CDR2 FQGNSA. The CDR3 covers 14 residues.